Shown below are 17 T cell receptor beta chains from a single sample sequenced in a study of T cell clonality in common variable immunodeficiency (dated by TCRdb to between 2015 and 2017). Library preparation employed the immunoSEQ multiplex PCR assay. TCRdb retrieved this table from immuneACCESS and kept in-frame rearrangements only. Not all clones are present; in checked studies, unresolved V genes account for under half, and no reason is known for the remainder. The table gives approximately 44,000 clones for this sample, with none occurring only once. 8% to 13% of the sample is held by the ten biggest clonotypes. Material: peripheral blood mononuclear cells. Receptors were obtained from a person aged 18-70 years in good health.

This clone was seen ten or more times. The missing CDR3 end, 3 residues past where the read stops, is filled in from the germline J gene. V gene TRBV20-1 combines with J gene TRBJ2-3, with unresolved D. V was trimmed by 0 bases and J by 0 bases, leaving 10 bases between them. Germline V gene data show CDR1 as DFQATT and CDR2 as SNEGSKA (reference sequence). The CDR3 spans 15 residues. This CDR3 reads CSARDRVLSTDTQYF. The sequenced part of the CDR3 DNA is TGCAGTGCTAGAGATCGAGTACTAAGCACAGATACG.

This clone was picked up many times. The read terminates 3 residues before the CDR3 end, so the remaining end is supplied by the germline J gene. The chain recombines TRBV14 with TRBJ1-2; 10 bases align to TRBD1. This CDR3 comprises 15 residues. In germline, CDR1 is SGHDN, CDR2 FVKESK. With V trimmed by 1 base and J by 7 bases, 6 bases remained unmatched. CDR3 protein: CASSQALGTGVGYTF. The sequenced CDR3 bases are TGTGCCAGCAGCCAAGCCCTTGGGACAGGGGTTGGC.

At least ten counts were recorded for this clone. The observed sequence ends 3 residues before the CDR3 terminus, with the missing tail filled in from the germline J gene. The chain is built from TRBV5-1 and TRBJ2-7; D unclear. The CDR3 contains 13 residues. V gave up 0 bases and J gave up 3 bases, with 7 bases separating them. Germline V gives CDR1 SGHRS, CDR2 YFSETQ. CDR3 DNA (partial): TGCGCCAGCAGCTTGGGACAAATCTACGAG. It yields the protein CASSLGQIYE. The whole CDR3 protein reads CASSLGQIYEQYF.

This clone was detected many times. The CDR3 end is not reached by the read, which stops 3 residues before it; the germline J gene fills it in. The chain links TRBV10-3 to TRBJ2-3; D might be TRBD1 (6 bases). The CDR3 spans 14 residues. CDR1 ENHRY and CDR2 SYGVKD come from the germline V gene. With 8 bases removed from V and 0 bases from J, the gap between germline ends came to 12 bases. CDR3 protein: CAIAGVPSTDTQYF. CDR3 DNA (partial): TGTGCCATCGCAGGGGTACCCAGCACAGATACG.

This clone was recorded at least ten times. The read comes to an end 3 residues before the CDR3 does, leaving the germline J gene to fill in the end. V usage is TRBV7-2 and J usage is TRBJ2-1, with TRBD2 matching 7 bases. CDR1 is SGHTA and CDR2 is FQGNSA in the germline V gene. Trimming removed 6 bases from V and 4 bases from J; junction bases left unmatched: 9. The CDR3 contains 15 residues. The DNA read from the CDR3 is TGTGCCAGCAGTCCTGGCGGGGGTGGGTACAATGAG. It codes for CASSPGGGGYNE. The whole CDR3 sequence reads CASSPGGGGYNEQFF. Complete variable domain (other parts from reference TRBV7-2 and TRBJ2-1): GAGVSQSPSNKVTEKGKDVELRCDPISGHTALYWYRQSLGQGLEFLIYFQGNSAPDKSGLPSDRFSAERTGGSVSTLTIQRTQQEDSAVYLCASSPGGGGYNEQFFGPGTRLTVL.

This clone was recorded many times. The missing CDR3 end, 3 residues past where the read stops, is filled in from the germline J gene. V usage is TRBV29-1 and J usage is TRBJ2-7; a weak D match, TRBD2 (6 bases). The CDR3 totals 13 residues. Germline V gives CDR1 SQVTM, CDR2 ANQGSEA. V lost 6 bases and J lost 2, with 14 bases in between. CDR3 sequence reads: CSVRLVGTYEQYF. Incomplete CDR3 DNA: TGCAGCGTCCGACTAGTAGGTACCTACGAG.

In this sample, this clone turned up many times. The junction shows a germline mismatch at one end, possibly a read error. The DNA ends 3 residues before the CDR3 does, and the rest of the CDR3 is filled in from the germline J gene. The rearrangement links TRBV2 to TRBJ1-4; D possibly corresponds to TRBD1 (5 bases). The CDR3 is 15 amino acids. Germline-derived CDR1 and CDR2 are SNHLY and FYNNEI. CDR3 DNA (partial): TGTGCCAGCAGCGAAGACAGAGCAACTAATGAAAAA. This gives the protein CASSEDRATNEK. The full CDR3 protein reads CASSEDRATNEKLFF.

This clone occurred many times. The sequenced fragment ends 3 residues before the CDR3 boundary, so the rest is inferred from the germline J gene. V is TRBV5-6 and J is TRBJ1-2; D is uncertain. This CDR3 has 14 residues. Looked up from germline, CDR1 is SGHDT and CDR2 is YYEEEE. This CDR3 is CASSFHPGESGYTF. The DNA read from the CDR3 is TGTGCCAGCAGCTTCCACCCCGGGGAAAGCGGC.

This clone was counted many times. The CDR3 is cut off 3 residues early in the read; its end comes from the germline J gene. The V call is TRBV19, the J call TRBJ2-1, with 14 bases matching TRBD2. The junction had 9 bases not matched to a gene; V was cut back by 5 bases and J by 6 bases. Germline V gene lookup returns CDR1 LNHDA and CDR2 SQIVND (reference sequence). CDR3 length: 17 residues. CDR3 region: CASSPGTSGSRGNEQFF. The sequenced CDR3 bases are TGTGCCAGTAGTCCCGGGACTAGCGGGAGTAGGGGCAATGAG.

The table lists this clone with many counts. The read stops 3 residues short of the end of the CDR3; the missing end is completed from the germline J gene. The chain has TRBV7-2 and TRBJ1-6, with TRBD1 as a possible D gene (5 bases). V dropped 5 bases and J dropped 8 bases, with 16 bases sitting between them. Germline V gene lookup returns CDR1 SGHTA and CDR2 FQGNSA. The CDR3 sequence is 15 residues long. The CDR3 loop reads CASSPQGGVDSPLHF. The covered CDR3 bases are TGTGCCAGCAGCCCGCAGGGAGGAGTGGATTCACCC.

This clone was found many times. The read gets to within 3 residues of the CDR3 end, and the germline J gene fills in the rest. The chain uses TRBV4-2 and TRBJ2-3, with 7 bases aligning to TRBD2. CDR3 length equals 17 residues. Germline assignment: CDR1 LGHNA and CDR2 YNFKEQ. V was clipped by 4 bases and J by 1 base; unmatched bases: 11. CDR3 sequence: CASSRQGAGRGTDTQYF. CDR3 DNA, as far as it was read: TGTGCCAGCAGCCGGCAGGGAGCGGGACGGGGCACAGATACG.

In its sample, this clone was seen many times. The CDR3 goes on 3 residues after the read ends, and that part is filled in from the germline J gene. The chain combines TRBV6-1 with TRBJ1-4, with D hard to call. Trimming took off 2 bases at V and 7 bases at J, with 14 bases between the two ends. The germline V gene encodes CDR1 MNHNS and CDR2 SASEGT. CDR3 length: 15 amino acids. The CDR3 spells CASSEYRAGGEKLFF. The covered CDR3 bases are TGTGCCAGCAGTGAATATAGGGCAGGTGGTGAAAAA.

This clone has at least ten counts. The read comes to an end 3 residues before the CDR3 does, leaving the germline J gene to fill in the end. This rearrangement joins TRBV5-1 to TRBJ2-5; 10 positions agree with TRBD2. This CDR3 has 13 amino acids. Trimming removed 7 bases from V and 4 bases from J; junction bases left unmatched: 4. Germline V gives CDR1 SGHRS, CDR2 YFSETQ. The CDR3 here is CASRSGGAETQYF. CDR3 DNA, as far as it was read: TGCGCCAGCCGGAGCGGGGGGGCAGAGACC.

This clone was seen repeatedly, ten times or more. From the germline J gene comes the end of the CDR3, since the read stops 3 residues before it. J is TRBJ1-1 and V is TRBV20-1; TRBD1 agrees at 7 bases. This CDR3 has 14 amino acids. Germline V gene sequence: CDR1 DFQATT, CDR2 SNEGSKA (reference sequence). After removal of 6 bases from V and 4 bases from J, the junction contained 11 bases not matched to a gene. The part of the CDR3 DNA that was read is TGCAGTGCCATCCCAGGACAGGCTCCCACTGAA. Translation gives CSAIPGQAPTE. The whole CDR3 protein is CSAIPGQAPTEAFF.

This clone was seen many times. The missing CDR3 end, 3 residues past where the read stops, is filled in from the germline J gene. J is TRBJ2-7 and V is TRBV5-1; no clear D. Trimming pared 0 bases from V and 1 base from J, leaving 8 bases between. Germline V gives CDR1 SGHRS, CDR2 YFSETQ. The CDR3 is 14 amino acids. Partial CDR3 DNA: TGCGCCAGCAGCTTGGTGGTCGGGTCCTACGAG. Protein product: CASSLVVGSYE. From start to end, the CDR3 is CASSLVVGSYEQYF.

This clone was picked up many times. The read comes to an end 3 residues before the CDR3 does, leaving the germline J gene to fill in the end. The rearrangement uses TRBV11-3 and TRBJ1-1; tentative D call: TRBD1 (5 bases). CDR1 SGHNT and CDR2 YENEEA come from the germline V gene. V shed 5 bases and J shed 1 base, with 14 bases lying between them. The CDR3 covers 15 residues. CDR3 loop: CASSSHDTGNTEAFF. The part of the CDR3 DNA that was read is TGTGCCAGCAGCAGCCACGATACAGGGAACACTGAA.

This clone came up many times. The CDR3 DNA, read in part, is TGTGCCAGCAGTTCGGGGGGGTATAATGAG. It specifies CASSSGGYNE. The complete CDR3 sequence is CASSSGGYNEQFF. V gene TRBV12-3 or TRBV12-4 combines with J gene TRBJ2-1, with 8 bases lining up with TRBD2. The read finishes 3 residues shy of the CDR3 end, and the germline J gene is used to complete it. The CDR3 contains 13 residues. Germline trimming cut 4 bases from V and 7 bases from J; bases unmatched to any gene: 3.